Each of the 10 T cell receptor beta chains below was sequenced from the same sample in a study of vaccination and CD4 T cells after COVID-19 (dated 2022 in TCRdb). No antigen is known for these receptors. Libraries came from PCR. Sequenced on an Illumina iSeq 100. DNA from cultured CD4+ T cells was subjected to TCR sequencing with the Oncomine TCR Beta short-read assay at the Johns Hopkins FTIC core. Using fastp at Q25 and MiXCR, TCRdb reprocessed the public reads and kept productive beta chains. Rows are combined by CDR3 protein, so each entry shows the most common genes and DNA. The sample contains some 5,000 distinct CDR3 sequences, more than 75% of them found a single time. The ten biggest clones cover approximately 20% of the sample. This sample's treatment or condition label indicates: approximately nine-day PBMC culture with coronavirus spike peptide pools or control peptides (ViraFEST assay).

Sequencing was carried out using CD4+ T cells from blood, cultured in vitro. These receptors originate from a human donor who had recovered from COVID-19.

J is TRBJ2-1 and V is TRBV11-2; 9 positions match TRBD1. V trimming: 5 bases; J trimming: 4 bases; junction bases outside the gene matches: 9. The V gene's germline CDR1 is SGHAT and CDR2 FQNNGV. The CDR3 consists of 16 residues. For the CDR3, the DNA is TGTGCCAGCAGCCCAACTGGGACAGGGATGTACAATGAGCAGTTCTTC. Residues: CASSPTGTGMYNEQFF.

The genes are TRBV7-6 and TRBJ2-3; 7 bases align to TRBD1. Germline lookup yields CDR1 SGHVS and CDR2 FNYEAQ. Trimming took 3 bases from V and 3 from J; bases not matched to a gene: 6. The CDR3 has 15 amino acids. The CDR3 sequence is CASSFGTAQTDTQYF. For the CDR3, the DNA is TGTGCCAGCAGCTTTGGGACAGCCCAGACAGATACGCAGTATTTT.

The chain combines TRBV7-9 with TRBJ1-3; D unclear. The CDR3 runs 16 residues. Between the trimmed V and J ends, which lost 4 bases and 1 base, there was a span of 14 bases. Germline V gene lookup returns CDR1 SEHNR and CDR2 FQNEAQ (reference sequence). CDR3 bases: TGTGCCAGCAGCTCGGCCAGAGGGTTATCTGGAAACACCATATATTTT. Translating it yields CASSSARGLSGNTIYF.

By frequency in the sample, this clonotype is large (0.1 to 1%). The chain recombines TRBV30 with TRBJ1-2, with TRBD1 matching 8 bases. CDR3 length: 15 residues. Germline V CDR1 and CDR2: GTSNPN, SVGIG (reference sequence). After removal of 2 bases from V and 7 bases from J, the junction contained 12 bases not matched to a gene. CDR3 residues: CAWSLRPGQVRGYTF. In DNA form, the CDR3 reads TGTGCCTGGAGTCTGCGACCGGGACAGGTTCGTGGCTACACCTTC.

The genes are TRBV5-6 and TRBJ1-6; D is perhaps TRBD1 (5 bases). Germline-derived CDR1 and CDR2 are SGHDT and YYEEEE. Trimming removed 0 bases at V and 10 bases at J, with 11 bases between. This CDR3 is built from 14 residues. CDR3 coding DNA: TGTGCCAGCAGCTTGGGTTTAAGGGACTCACCCCTCCACTTT. Protein: CASSLGLRDSPLHF. The full variable domain, with the rest looked up from reference TRBV5-6 and TRBJ1-6, is DAGVTQSPTHLIKTRGQQVTLRCSPKSGHDTVSWYQQALGQGPQFIFQYYEEEERQRGNFPDRFSGHQFPNYSSELNVNALLLGDSALYLCASSLGLRDSPLHFGNGTRLTVT.

The chain employs TRBV6-1 and TRBJ1-2; 9 bases agree with TRBD1. V lost 6 bases, J lost 0 bases, and 8 bases stayed unmatched. CDR3 length: 16 residues. CDR1 and CDR2 from the germline V gene are MNHNS and SASEGT. CDR3 DNA sequence: TGTGCCAGCAGGCGACAGGGGGGTGCCCCTAACTATGGCTACACCTTC. This translates into CASRRQGGAPNYGYTF.

This clonotype has a handful of counts. The rearrangement joins TRBV7-2 to TRBJ2-5; TRBD2 aligns across 14 bases. This CDR3 spans 17 amino acids. Germline V gene data show CDR1 as SGHTA and CDR2 as FQGNSA. Germline trimming cut 0 bases from V and 5 bases from J; bases unmatched to any gene: 5. CDR3 DNA sequence: TGTGCCAGCAGCTTAGCGGGACTAGCGGGAGTAGAGGAGACCCAGTACTTC. Residues: CASSLAGLAGVEETQYF.

This chain uses TRBV2 with TRBJ1-2; a weak D match, TRBD1 (6 bases). The CDR3 consists of 13 residues. The germline CDR1 and CDR2 sequences are SNHLY and FYNNEI. The V and J ends lost 1 base and 4 bases respectively, with 7 bases between them. The CDR3 DNA reads as TGTGCCAGCAGTGAAGACAGGGCCTATGGCTACACCTTC. Amino acids: CASSEDRAYGYTF.

This sequence joins TRBV27 and TRBJ2-2; tentatively, D is TRBD2 (5 bases). The length of the CDR3 is 13 residues. V lost 3 bases, J lost 6 bases, and 8 bases lay in between. Germline V CDR1 and CDR2: MNHEY, SMNVEV (reference sequence). CDR3 residues: CASSFRDPGELFF. DNA of the CDR3: TGTGCCAGCAGTTTTCGGGATCCCGGGGAGCTGTTTTTT.

This clonotype has just a few counts. V usage is TRBV20-1 and J usage is TRBJ1-2; TRBD1 agrees at 10 bases. Trimming removed 5 bases from V and 6 bases from J; junction bases left unmatched: 9. The CDR3 extends over 14 amino acids. Per germline, CDR1 DFQATT and CDR2 SNEGSKA (reference sequence). In DNA, the CDR3 is TGCAGTGCTGGGGGGGGACAGGGGCGCCATGGCTACACCTTC. It yields the protein CSAGGGQGRHGYTF.